Listed here are 26 T cell receptor beta chains from one sample, sequenced in a study of regulatory dendritic cells for organ transplantation. Sequenced by immunoSEQ multiplex PCR; TCRdb stores in-frame clones only, minus some. The sample yields about 29,000 clones, roughly 80% seen once. The sequenced material came from naive CD4+ T cells from blood. Subset denoted: CD45RA+ naive T cells. Receptors were obtained from a human donor in good health.

V gene TRBV6-1 combines with J gene TRBJ1-5; D is perhaps TRBD1 (6 bases). CDR1 MNHNS and CDR2 SASEGT come from the germline V gene. The V end was cut by 2 bases, the J end by 7 bases, with 12 bases between. The CDR3 sequence is 14 residues long. Here the CDR3 reads CASSETQGGQPQHF. Here the CDR3 DNA reads TGTGCCAGCAGTGAAACACAGGGAGGGCAGCCCCAGCATTTT.

V and J are TRBV7-9 and TRBJ1-6; the D is unclear. CDR3 length: 13 amino acids. Germline V gives CDR1 SEHNR, CDR2 FQNEAQ (reference sequence). Between the trimmed V and J ends, which lost 5 bases and 10 bases, there was a span of 12 bases. CDR3 sequence reads: CASSVGEGSPLHF. DNA of the CDR3: TGTGCCAGCAGCGTCGGGGAGGGATCACCCCTCCACTTT.

The chain recombines TRBV11-3 with TRBJ2-7; a possible D gene is TRBD2 (5 bases). The CDR3 totals 14 residues. With 4 bases removed from V and 0 bases from J, the gap between germline ends came to 10 bases. The germline V gene encodes CDR1 SGHNT and CDR2 YENEEA. This chain's CDR3 is CASSSSRDSYEQYF. For the CDR3, the DNA is TGTGCCAGCAGCTCGAGCCGGGACTCCTACGAGCAGTACTTC. The whole variable domain, remainder taken from reference TRBV11-3 and TRBJ2-7, is EAGVVQSPRYKIIEKKQPVAFWCNPISGHNTLYWYLQNLGQGPELLIRYENEEAVDDSQLPKDRFSAERLKGVDSTLKIQPAELGDSAVYLCASSSSRDSYEQYFGPGTRLTVT.

This chain uses TRBV11-2 with TRBJ2-7, with TRBD2 identical over 7 bases. The CDR3 is made up of 16 amino acids. The germline V gene encodes CDR1 SGHAT and CDR2 FQNNGV. V gave up 1 base and J gave up 0 bases; unmatched junction bases: 6. CDR3 sequence reads: CASSLGRGENSYEQYF. The CDR3 nucleotides read TGTGCCAGCAGCTTAGGCCGGGGGGAGAACTCCTACGAGCAGTACTTC. Filled out from reference TRBV11-2 and TRBJ2-7, the complete variable domain reads EAGVAQSPRYKIIEKRQSVAFWCNPISGHATLYWYQQILGQGPKLLIQFQNNGVVDDSQLPKDRFSAERLKGVDSTLKIQPAKLEDSAVYLCASSLGRGENSYEQYFGPGTRLTVT.

This clone was counted a single time. The chain links TRBV27 to TRBJ1-3, with TRBD1 identical over 10 bases. V trimming: 4 bases; J trimming: 0 bases; junction bases outside the gene matches: 6. Germline CDR1 and CDR2: MNHEY and SMNVEV (reference sequence). There are 17 residues in the CDR3. CDR3 DNA sequence: TGTGCCAGCAGTTCCGGGACAGGGGCTTTCTCTGGAAACACCATATATTTT. Its translation is CASSSGTGAFSGNTIYF.

The chain joins TRBV19 to TRBJ1-5, with D possibly matching TRBD1 (5 bases). The CDR3 is 15 amino acids. V was shortened by 5 bases and J by 1 base, with 12 bases between the two germline ends. Germline V lookup: CDR1 LNHDA, CDR2 SQIVND (reference sequence). CDR3 nucleotide sequence: TGTGCCAGTAGTCCCCCGGGACTGAGCAATCAGCCCCAGCATTTT. Protein: CASSPPGLSNQPQHF.

This chain links TRBV5-6 with TRBJ2-7; 9 nucleotides match TRBD1. Trimming cost V 3 bases and J 2 bases; bases outside gene matches: 3. This CDR3 is built from 14 residues. Germline V gene lookup returns CDR1 SGHDT and CDR2 YYEEEE. The CDR3 nucleotides read TGTGCCAGCAGCTGGGGACAGGGCCCCTACGAGCAGTACTTC. This sequence encodes CASSWGQGPYEQYF.

The chain employs TRBV14 and TRBJ2-1; 8 nucleotides align to TRBD2. The V gene end was trimmed by 4 bases and the J gene end by 8 bases; junction bases not matched to a gene: 10. CDR3 length: 15 residues. The V gene's germline CDR1 is SGHDN and CDR2 FVKESK. The CDR3: CASSPLGRGAHEQFF. The CDR3 DNA follows: TGTGCCAGCAGCCCCCTTGGGCGGGGGGCACATGAGCAGTTCTTC.

This chain links TRBV18 with TRBJ2-1; 9 bases fit TRBD2. The CDR3 sequence is 16 residues long. The junction had 10 bases not matched to a gene; V was cut back by 3 bases and J by 7 bases. Looked up from germline, CDR1 is KGHSH and CDR2 is LQKENI. CDR3 residues: CASSPPGGGAGNEQFF. CDR3 DNA: TGTGCCAGCTCACCCCCTGGCGGGGGGGCCGGTAATGAGCAGTTCTTC.

The chain is built from TRBV4-3 and TRBJ2-7; D may be TRBD2 (6 bases). V was pared by 1 base and J by 5 bases, with 18 bases between. The CDR3 runs 16 residues. Looked up from germline, CDR1 is LGHNA and CDR2 is YSLEER. The CDR3 region is CASSQGRGTPYDEQYF. As DNA, the CDR3 is TGCGCCAGCAGCCAAGGCCGGGGGACCCCGTATGACGAGCAGTACTTC.

The chain carries TRBV6-5 and TRBJ2-1; D uncertain. This CDR3 is 15 amino acids long. V lost 4 bases and J lost 0, with 10 bases in between. The V gene's germline CDR1 is MNHEY and CDR2 SVGAGI. CDR3 in amino acids: CASSSHSSSYNEQFF. CDR3 nucleotide sequence: TGTGCCAGCAGTTCCCACTCGAGCTCCTACAATGAGCAGTTCTTC.

The rearrangement joins TRBV18 to TRBJ2-5; 7 nucleotides match TRBD1. The CDR3 contains 14 residues. Germline assignment: CDR1 KGHSH and CDR2 LQKENI. J gave up 3 bases and V 6 bases, and 7 bases lay outside the gene matches. The CDR3 here is CASSPGTVEETQYF. The CDR3 bases are TGTGCCAGCTCCCCCGGGACAGTTGAAGAGACCCAGTACTTC.

V and J are TRBV9 and TRBJ2-1; TRBD2 matches at 11 bases. J lost 10 bases, V lost 6 bases, and 9 bases had no gene match. Germline V gene sequence: CDR1 SGDLS, CDR2 YYNGEE. The CDR3 is made up of 14 amino acids. The CDR3 DNA follows: TGTGCCAGCACGGGACTAGCGGCTTCACAAGAGCAGTTCTTC. This encodes CASTGLAASQEQFF.

CDR3 DNA: TGTGCCAGCTCTCAAGGCAGGCCCGGCGATACGCAGTATTTT. Translated, it gives CASSQGRPGDTQYF. The chain joins TRBV18 to TRBJ2-3; D is unresolved. The CDR3 sequence is 14 residues long. Trimming took off 6 bases at V and 6 bases at J, with 16 bases between the two ends. Germline loops: CDR1 KGHSH, CDR2 LQKENI. Supplemented by reference TRBV18 and TRBJ2-3, the full variable domain reads NAGVMQNPRHLVRRRGQEARLRCSPMKGHSHVYWYRQLPEEGLKFMVYLQKENIIDESGMPKERFSAEFPKEGPSILRIQQVVRGDSAAYFCASSQGRPGDTQYFGPGTRLTVL.

The chain recombines TRBV29-1 with TRBJ2-1, with D perhaps TRBD2 (6 bases). Germline CDR1 and CDR2: SQVTM and ANQGSEA. The germline V and J ends were trimmed by 7 bases and 2 bases, with 21 bases remaining between them. CDR3 length: 16 residues. DNA for the CDR3: TGCAGCGATCGGTCCGCTGCGGGACCCCCCTACAATGAGCAGTTCTTC. Protein product: CSDRSAAGPPYNEQFF.

This sequence joins TRBV4-1 and TRBJ2-2; TRBD1 is a possible D gene (6 bases). Germline V gene lookup returns CDR1 MGHRA and CDR2 YSYEKL. The V end was cut by 5 bases, the J end by 5 bases, with 15 bases between. There are 15 residues in the CDR3. The CDR3 sequence: CASSSTGSRTGELFF. The CDR3 region has the DNA TGCGCCAGCAGCTCCACAGGGAGTCGGACCGGGGAGCTGTTTTTT.

The chain joins TRBV5-1 to TRBJ1-1; D might be TRBD1 (5 bases). The V end was cut by 0 bases, the J end by 2 bases, with 11 bases between. This CDR3 spans 15 amino acids. CDR1 is SGHRS, CDR2 YFSETQ, per germline. The CDR3 nucleotides are TGCGCCAGCAGCTTGGAATGGACACCCAACACTGAAGCTTTCTTT. Residues: CASSLEWTPNTEAFF.

V and J are TRBV2 and TRBJ1-2; TRBD1 is a possible D gene (6 bases). In germline, CDR1 is SNHLY, CDR2 FYNNEI. This CDR3 has 13 amino acids. The germline V and J ends were trimmed by 8 bases and 2 bases, with 12 bases remaining between them. CDR3 sequence: CASREGENYGYTF. DNA for the CDR3: TGTGCCAGCCGCGAGGGGGAGAACTATGGCTACACCTTC.

The V and J genes are TRBV6-5 and TRBJ1-1, with D possibly being TRBD1 (5 bases). Germline V gene data show CDR1 as MNHEY and CDR2 as SVGAGI. Trimming removed 2 bases from V and 3 bases from J, with 10 bases in between. The CDR3 totals 14 residues. CDR3 residues: CASSYPGLHTEAFF. DNA of the CDR3: TGTGCCAGCAGTTACCCAGGGTTACACACTGAAGCTTTCTTT.

In its sample, this clone was seen a few times. This chain joins TRBV5-4 and TRBJ1-2; 8 nucleotides line up with TRBD1. This CDR3 has 13 residues. J lost 4 bases, V lost 3 bases, and 2 bases had no gene match. CDR1 and CDR2 from the germline V gene are SGHNT and YYREEE (reference sequence). The CDR3 reads CASSSTGGYGYTF. The CDR3 DNA is TGTGCCAGCAGCTCAACAGGGGGCTATGGCTACACCTTC.

V is TRBV6-4 and J is TRBJ1-6, with a possible D match to TRBD1 (6 bases). The CDR3 is 13 residues long. Germline-derived CDR1 and CDR2 are MRHNA and SNTAGT. V was shortened by 2 bases and J by 9 bases, with 8 bases between the two germline ends. CDR3 sequence: CASSDRGTSPLHF. The CDR3 region has the DNA TGTGCCAGCAGTGACAGGGGGACTTCACCCCTCCACTTT.

V usage is TRBV2 and J usage is TRBJ2-7; TRBD1 matches at 9 bases. In germline, CDR1 is SNHLY, CDR2 FYNNEI. This CDR3 spans 17 amino acids. Losses at the gene ends were 7 bases for V and 2 bases for J; bases not matched to a gene: 15. The CDR3 is CASKRTGDPPDTYEQYF. CDR3 coding DNA: TGTGCCAGCAAAAGGACAGGGGACCCTCCCGATACCTACGAGCAGTACTTC.

The chain links TRBV10-2 to TRBJ2-1; D is possibly TRBD2 (6 bases). Trimming removed 10 bases from V and 5 bases from J, with 15 bases in between. The CDR3 spans 13 residues. Germline loops: CDR1 WSHSY, CDR2 SAAADI. The CDR3 DNA is TGCGCCATGGCGGGGACGGCGAACAATGAGCAGTTCTTC. It yields the protein CAMAGTANNEQFF.

The rearrangement uses TRBV2 and TRBJ2-5, with 14 bases lining up with TRBD2. V was pared by 6 bases and J by 5 bases, with 8 bases of the junction left unmatched. Germline V gene data show CDR1 as SNHLY and CDR2 as FYNNEI. The CDR3 extends over 16 amino acids. The CDR3 here is CASRRLTSGGAETQYF. DNA of the CDR3: TGTGCCAGCAGGCGGTTGACTAGCGGGGGGGCCGAGACCCAGTACTTC.

The J gene is TRBJ2-3, the V gene TRBV5-1; D unclear. The length of the CDR3 is 15 residues. CDR1 is SGHRS, CDR2 YFSETQ, per germline. Trimming took off 3 bases at V and 3 bases at J, with 14 bases between the two ends. As DNA, the CDR3 is TGCGCCAGCAGCTCCACAATGGGCGAGACAGATACGCAGTATTTT. It specifies CASSSTMGETDTQYF.

The V call is TRBV5-1, the J call TRBJ1-2; D gene uncertain. This CDR3 contains 12 residues. The germline gives CDR1 SGHRS, CDR2 YFSETQ. The V gene lost 0 bases and the J gene lost 7 bases, with 7 bases spanning the gap. The CDR3 here is CASSLGAGGYTF. DNA of the CDR3: TGCGCCAGCAGCTTGGGAGCTGGTGGCTACACCTTC.